This T cell receptor (beta chain) originates from a study of blood T cell repertoires in COVID-19. CDR3 length equals 15 residues. CDR1 is LGHNA, CDR2 YSLEER, per germline. V lost 0 bases and J 4 bases, leaving 12 bases between the germline ends. Under the authors' procedure: Reference gene primer amplification gave estimated nucleated cell counts. Sequencing was performed with immunoSEQ multiplex PCR; in TCRdb, only in-frame clones are kept and a portion is missing. V, J and clone size derive from that table, while D and trimming were established from the DNA sequence. The sample has approximately 100,000 clones; roughly 71% are singletons.

Sequenced input: peripheral blood. The genes are TRBV4-3 and TRBJ2-5; D possibly corresponds to TRBD2 (5 bases). The clonotype comes from an elderly man with acute or convalescent COVID-19. In DNA form, the CDR3 reads TGCGCCAGCAGCCAAGATAGGACTGGGTCAGAGACCCAGTACTTC. Protein: CASSQDRTGSETQYF.